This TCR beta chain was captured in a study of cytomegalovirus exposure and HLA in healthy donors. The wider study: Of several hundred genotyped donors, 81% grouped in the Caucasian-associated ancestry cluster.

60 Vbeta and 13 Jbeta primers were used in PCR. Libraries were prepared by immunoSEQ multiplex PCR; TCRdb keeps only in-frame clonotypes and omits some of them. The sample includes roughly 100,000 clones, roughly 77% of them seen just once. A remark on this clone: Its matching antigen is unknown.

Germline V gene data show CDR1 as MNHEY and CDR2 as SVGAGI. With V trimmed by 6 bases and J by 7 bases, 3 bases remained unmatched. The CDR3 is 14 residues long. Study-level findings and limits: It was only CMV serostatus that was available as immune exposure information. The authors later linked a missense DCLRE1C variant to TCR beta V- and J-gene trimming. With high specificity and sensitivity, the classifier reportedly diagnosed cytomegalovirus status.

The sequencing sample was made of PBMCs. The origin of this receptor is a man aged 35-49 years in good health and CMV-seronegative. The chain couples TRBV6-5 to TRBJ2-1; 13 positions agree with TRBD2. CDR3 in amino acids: CASRLAGGLNEQFF. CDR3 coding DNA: TGTGCCAGCAGACTAGCGGGGGGGCTTAATGAGCAGTTCTTC.